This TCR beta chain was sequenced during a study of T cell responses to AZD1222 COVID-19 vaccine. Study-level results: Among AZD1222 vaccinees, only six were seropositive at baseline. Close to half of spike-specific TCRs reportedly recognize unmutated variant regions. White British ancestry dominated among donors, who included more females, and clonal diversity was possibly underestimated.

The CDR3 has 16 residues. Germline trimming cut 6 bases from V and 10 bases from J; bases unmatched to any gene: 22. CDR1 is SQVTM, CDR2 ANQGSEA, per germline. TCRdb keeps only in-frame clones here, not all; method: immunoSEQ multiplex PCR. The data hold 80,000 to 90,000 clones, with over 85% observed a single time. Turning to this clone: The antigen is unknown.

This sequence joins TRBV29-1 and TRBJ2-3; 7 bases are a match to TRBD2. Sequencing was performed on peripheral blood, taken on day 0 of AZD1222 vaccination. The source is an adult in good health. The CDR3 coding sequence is TGCAGCGTCGCCCCCTGGGTAGCGGGCGCGAGGGGTGCGCAGTATTTT. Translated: CSVAPWVAGARGAQYF.